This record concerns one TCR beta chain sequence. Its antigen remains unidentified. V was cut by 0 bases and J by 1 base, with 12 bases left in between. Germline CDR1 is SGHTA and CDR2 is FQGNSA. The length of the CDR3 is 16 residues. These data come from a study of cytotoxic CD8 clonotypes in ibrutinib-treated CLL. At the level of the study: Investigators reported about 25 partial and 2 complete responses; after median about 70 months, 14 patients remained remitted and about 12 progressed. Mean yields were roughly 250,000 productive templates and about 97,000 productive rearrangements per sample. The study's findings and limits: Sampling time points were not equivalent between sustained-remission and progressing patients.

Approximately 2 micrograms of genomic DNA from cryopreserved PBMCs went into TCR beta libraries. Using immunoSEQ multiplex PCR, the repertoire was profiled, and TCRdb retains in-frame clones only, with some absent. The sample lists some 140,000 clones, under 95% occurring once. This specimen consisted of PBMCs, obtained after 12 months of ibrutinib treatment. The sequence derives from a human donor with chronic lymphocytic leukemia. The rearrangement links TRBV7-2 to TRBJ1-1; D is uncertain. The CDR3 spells CASSLAVGKANTEAFF. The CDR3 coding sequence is TGTGCCAGCAGCTTAGCTGTTGGGAAGGCGAACACTGAAGCTTTCTTT.